Below, 18 T cell receptor beta chains from the same sample are listed, as sequenced in a study of blood T cell repertoires in COVID-19 (dated by TCRdb to about 2020). Library generation was performed with the immunoSEQ multiplex PCR assay. TCRdb provides this immuneACCESS table in a form limited to in-frame rearrangements. Some clones are lacking; in checked studies, under half of them reflect an unresolved V gene, and why the rest are absent is not known. The sample table shows about 270,000 clones, and over 75% are seen once. The ten biggest clones cover around 0.92% of the sample. The sequencing sample was made of PBMCs or T cells enriched from blood (not recorded which). All receptors come from a woman aged 25-40 years who had recovered from COVID-19.

The DNA of the CDR3 is TGTGCCAGCAGTGTGGACAGGGGTGTCACCTTC. It specifies CASSVDRGVTF. The chain links TRBV2 to TRBJ1-2, with 9 nucleotides matching TRBD1. The CDR3 sequence is 11 residues long. Germline CDR1 is SNHLY and CDR2 is FYNNEI. V gave up 4 bases and J gave up 13 bases; unmatched junction bases: 4.

This clone was counted between two and nine times. This chain uses TRBV25-1 with TRBJ2-3; the match to TRBD1 covers 9 bases. V trimming: 5 bases; J trimming: 2 bases; junction bases outside the gene matches: 5. The length of the CDR3 is 15 residues. CDR1 MGHDK and CDR2 SYGVNS come from the germline V gene. CDR3 amino acids: CASSPDRGFTDTQYF. CDR3 nucleotide sequence: TGTGCCAGCAGTCCGGACAGGGGATTCACAGATACGCAGTATTTT.

This sequence joins TRBV19 and TRBJ1-1, with 7 bases that match TRBD1. This CDR3 is built from 17 residues. CDR1 and CDR2 from the germline V gene are LNHDA and SQIVND (reference sequence). Trimming removed 6 bases from V and 4 bases from J; junction bases left unmatched: 17. As DNA, the CDR3 is TGTGCCAGTAGGGAGCTCGCAGGGGGTAGGATTTCCACTGAAGCTTTCTTT. Translating it yields CASRELAGGRISTEAFF.

V usage is TRBV7-2 and J usage is TRBJ2-5, with D unresolved. The ends were cut back, 5 bases at V and 1 base at J, with 5 bases in the middle. Germline values: CDR1 SGHTA, CDR2 FQGNSA. There are 12 residues in the CDR3. The CDR3 is CASSRVQETQYF. The DNA for the CDR3 is TGTGCCAGCAGCCGCGTCCAAGAGACCCAGTACTTC.

This sequence joins TRBV12-3 or TRBV12-4 and TRBJ1-3; D remains ambiguous. Deletions cut 6 bases from V and 4 bases from J, with 10 bases between. The CDR3 runs 13 residues. The CDR3 spells CASRNRRGNTIYF. For the CDR3, the DNA is TGTGCCAGCAGAAACAGAAGGGGAAACACCATATATTTT.

The chain joins TRBV7-9 to TRBJ2-1; TRBD1 aligns across 8 bases. CDR3 length equals 13 residues. The J segment lost 9 bases and the V segment lost 0 bases, leaving 1 base of the junction unmatched. The germline CDR1 and CDR2 sequences are SEHNR and FQNEAQ (reference sequence). This chain's CDR3 is CASSLAGTGEQFF. The CDR3 nucleotides read TGTGCCAGCAGCTTAGCAGGGACAGGTGAGCAGTTCTTC.

The V gene is TRBV28, the J gene TRBJ2-1; 8 bases line up with TRBD2. The junction had 11 bases not matched to a gene; V was cut back by 8 bases and J by 2 bases. Germline V gives CDR1 MDHEN, CDR2 SYDVKM. CDR3 size: 16 residues. This CDR3 reads CASPPSGRAPYNEQFF. CDR3 nucleotide sequence: TGTGCCAGCCCCCCGAGCGGGAGAGCCCCCTACAATGAGCAGTTCTTC.

This rearrangement joins TRBV19 to TRBJ2-7; a possible D gene is TRBD1 (6 bases). From germline, CDR1 is LNHDA and CDR2 SQIVND (reference sequence). The V end lost 10 bases, the J end lost 3 bases, and 16 bases lay between the germline ends. CDR3 length: 13 residues. Here the CDR3 reads CATARTVSYEQYF. CDR3 in DNA: TGTGCCACGGCTAGGACAGTCAGCTACGAGCAGTACTTC.

The V call is TRBV29-1, the J call TRBJ1-1, with D perhaps TRBD1 (6 bases). Trimming took off 6 bases at V and 3 bases at J, with 23 bases between the two ends. This CDR3 is built from 16 residues. CDR1 and CDR2 from the germline V gene are SQVTM and ANQGSEA. The CDR3 is CSVKGGFQLSDTEAFF. CDR3 nucleotide sequence: TGCAGCGTAAAAGGGGGTTTCCAATTGAGCGACACTGAAGCTTTCTTT.

The chain joins TRBV4-2 to TRBJ2-7, with D uncertain. Germline CDR1 and CDR2: LGHNA and YNFKEQ. V was cut by 0 bases and J by 4 bases, with 10 bases left in between. This CDR3 has 14 amino acids. The CDR3 protein is CASSQEWSGYEQYF. CDR3 nucleotides: TGTGCCAGCAGCCAAGAGTGGTCAGGTTACGAGCAGTACTTC.

The chain combines TRBV13 with TRBJ1-4, with 9 bases fitting TRBD1. The CDR3 loop spans 15 amino acids. Germline CDR1 is PRHDT and CDR2 is FYEKMQ (reference sequence). V lost 5 bases, J lost 8 bases, and 9 bases stayed unmatched. CDR3 sequence reads: CASSPVGTGNEKLFF. DNA for the CDR3: TGTGCCAGCAGCCCCGTGGGGACAGGGAACGAAAAACTGTTTTTT.

This chain connects TRBV3-1 (or the pseudogene TRBV3-2) to TRBJ2-3, with D maybe TRBD2 (5 bases). V lost 4 bases and J lost 4, with 9 bases in between. This CDR3 is built from 13 residues. Germline CDR1 is LGHDT and CDR2 is YNNKEL (reference sequence). CDR3 sequence (DNA): TGTGCCAGCAGCCCCCGGACTTCAGATACGCAGTATTTT. This translates into CASSPRTSDTQYF.

The chain couples TRBV6-5 to TRBJ2-1, with 8 bases identical to TRBD2. Germline V gene data show CDR1 as MNHEY and CDR2 as SVGAGI. The CDR3 sequence is 16 residues long. J gave up 9 bases and V 0 bases, and 10 bases lay outside the gene matches. CDR3 bases: TGTGCCAGCAGTTACTCGGGTGCGGGGGGAGTGGGTGAGCAGTTCTTC. As protein: CASSYSGAGGVGEQFF.

The rearrangement joins TRBV4-3 to TRBJ2-3, with D tentatively TRBD1 (5 bases). The germline V gene encodes CDR1 LGHNA and CDR2 YSLEER. V lost 4 bases, J lost 4 bases, and 12 bases lay in between. This CDR3 contains 14 residues. The CDR3 is CASSREDNADTQYF. In DNA, the CDR3 is TGCGCCAGCAGCCGCGAGGACAACGCAGATACGCAGTATTTT.

The chain combines TRBV28 with TRBJ2-5, with TRBD2 matching over 10 bases. The CDR3 extends over 17 amino acids. The germline V gene has CDR1 MDHEN and CDR2 SYDVKM. J lost 5 bases, V lost 2 bases, and 11 bases had no gene match. The CDR3 sequence: CASSLGSSGGLGETQYF. Here the CDR3 DNA reads TGTGCCAGCAGTTTAGGATCTAGCGGGGGCCTGGGTGAGACCCAGTACTTC.

This sequence joins TRBV5-4 and TRBJ2-1; 14 bases are shared with TRBD2. There are 17 residues in the CDR3. From germline, CDR1 is SGHNT and CDR2 YYREEE (reference sequence). The ends lost 4 bases at V and 6 bases at J; junction bases unmatched: 9. CDR3 loop: CASSPPSGTSGSNEQFF. In DNA form, the CDR3 reads TGTGCCAGCAGCCCCCCTTCCGGGACTAGCGGGAGCAATGAGCAGTTCTTC.

The J gene is TRBJ2-2, the V gene TRBV9; 12 bases align to TRBD2. The J segment lost 4 bases and the V segment lost 3 bases, leaving 16 bases of the junction unmatched. The germline CDR1 and CDR2 sequences are SGDLS and YYNGEE. The CDR3 totals 20 residues. CDR3 nucleotides: TGTGCCAGCAGCGCGAGCCTAGCGGGAGGGCCAATGCCCCGCACCGGGGAGCTGTTTTTT. Protein product: CASSASLAGGPMPRTGELFF.

This clone was seen ten or more times. The chain uses TRBV5-1 and TRBJ2-7; D might be TRBD2 (7 bases). Germline CDR1 is SGHRS and CDR2 is YFSETQ. The CDR3 loop spans 15 amino acids. V lost 1 base to trimming and J lost 4 bases, with 15 bases between them. CDR3: CASSLIGGPMYEQYF. The CDR3 DNA sequence: TGCGCCAGCAGCTTGATCGGGGGGCCAATGTACGAGCAGTACTTC.